Sequencing of this TCR beta chain was carried out in a study of blood T cells in healthy people across ages. This clonotype was seen more than once but under ten times. As yet, its antigen is unknown. After removal of 0 bases from V and 11 bases from J, the junction contained 6 bases not matched to a gene. CDR1 is SGHTA and CDR2 is FQGNSA in the germline V gene. The CDR3 has 14 amino acids. With a J-beta primer mix and a sample-barcoded 5' primer, a second PCR ran roughly 6 to 11 cycles. All samples gave at least 3 million CDR3-containing paired-end reads. TCRdb redid the calling of the 5' RACE reads with MiXCR, one entry per CDR3 protein. The sample includes 700,000 to 1,000,000 distinct CDR3 sequences, under 45% seen only once; the top ten take roughly a fifth. Findings of the study overall: Both naive CD4+ cell counts and diversity were greater in long-lived donors than in aged donors.

Material: blood. The TCR comes from a man aged 55 to 70 in good health. This rearrangement joins TRBV7-2 to TRBJ2-3; 9 bases are shared with TRBD1. The CDR3 is CASSLALRQGEQYF. CDR3 bases: TGTGCCAGCAGCTTAGCCCTGCGACAGGGGGAGCAGTATTTT.